Sequencing of this T cell receptor (beta chain) was carried out in a study of blood T cell repertoires in COVID-19 (TCRdb year 2020). Regarding the research as a whole: Samples covering the acute and convalescent phases of COVID-19 were provided by collaborators in the United States, Italy and Spain. The prospective study material was composed of cDNA or gDNA derived from T cells, B-cell-depleted T cells, or PBMCs. Subjects who had been exposed to COVID-19, were actively infected with it, or had recovered from it provided the deeply sampled blood TCRbeta repertoires that made up the dataset. The repertoires were made available in a free public database intended to serve as a resource for research on the immune response to SARS-CoV-2. Samples were obtained from the ongoing ImmuneRACE study (first 160 participants) and from over 1,000 subjects provided by 6 global collaborators. A de-identified subject ID, COVID-19 status, age in years and sex were almost always included in the sample metadata. Where available, HLA class I and class II types were obtained from metadata supplied by the sample provider rather than from assay-based typing.

The research as a whole found: Clinical and demographic metadata were provided uncurated, with the amount varying by source and participant.

At the junction V is shortened by 2 bases and J by 4 bases, with 11 bases in between. The germline V gene specifies SGHTA as CDR1 and FQGNSA as CDR2. The CDR3 runs 14 residues from the cysteine to the phenylalanine. The CDR3 DNA has 42 bases and is translated from base 1. Each collaborating institution followed its own protocols to collect whole blood in K2EDTA tubes. For TCRbeta analysis, collaborator samples were shipped as frozen whole blood, as isolated PBMCs, or as DNA extracted from either sample type. As regards this clone: No cognate antigen has been identified for it. No quality values exist for individual bases; no much larger clone is one base distant.

TCRbeta CDR3 regions were amplified from genomic DNA using the immunoSEQ Assay, a bias-controlled multiplex PCR. Processing in the source paper ran as follows. Within the assay, amplification of reference gene primers was used to estimate how many nucleated cells each sample contained. To quantify the absolute abundance of each unique TCRbeta CDR3 rearrangement, sequence reads were collapsed and filtered. For each sample, productive Simpson clonality was calculated as the square root of Simpson's diversity index across productive rearrangements. TCRdb took over this immuneACCESS table, retaining in-frame rearrangements with V and J assigned. Such tables are incomplete; in checked studies, under half of the missing clones stem from an unresolved V gene, and the remainder is unexplained. That table furnishes V, J and clone size, whereas the DNA furnished D and trimming. The sample has 50,000 to 65,000 clones on record, approximately 85% of them singletons. The ten largest clones take up 15% to 20% of the sample.

The TCR originated in a human donor in a cohort sampled during active COVID-19. The chain was built from TRBV7-2 and TRBJ1-2; the D gene is not confidently resolved. The sequencing sample was made of peripheral blood. The bases read TGTGCCAGCAGCTTACATGCAGGTGGCTATGGCTACACCTTC. It translates as CASSLHAGGYGYTF. Full variable domain (CDR3 extended with the reference TRBV7-2 and TRBJ1-2 proteins): GAGVSQSPSNKVTEKGKDVELRCDPISGHTALYWYRQSLGQGLEFLIYFQGNSAPDKSGLPSDRFSAERTGGSVSTLTIQRTQQEDSAVYLCASSLHAGGYGYTFGSGTRLTVV.